A selection of T cell receptor beta chains follows, all from one sample in a study of blood T cell repertoires in COVID-19. Using immunoSEQ multiplex PCR, the repertoire was profiled, and TCRdb retains in-frame clones only, with some absent. The sample includes over 85,000 clones, around 92% seen only once; the top ten take about 3.9%. Sequenced input: peripheral blood. These receptors all stem from a man aged 18 to 30 with acute or convalescent COVID-19. Both conserved end residues are part of each CDR3. Each record gives: clone size, J gene, V gene, D gene, CDR3 DNA, CDR3 protein. The D gene is left open where the match is weak. Not every row has a clone size; where given, it reads once, few, many or a size class.

clone_size: .
j_call: TRBJ2-3
v_call: TRBV10-3
d_call: TRBD2
cdr3_nt: TGTGCCATCAGTGAGGGTAGCGGGGGTTCCCATTTGCAGTATTTT
cdr3_aa: CAISEGSGGSHLQYF

clone_size: .
j_call: TRBJ1-4
v_call: TRBV5-1
d_call: TRBD1
cdr3_nt: TGCGCCAGCAGCCGTGGACAGGGCCTTAATGAAAAACTGTTTTTT
cdr3_aa: CASSRGQGLNEKLFF

clone_size: .
j_call: TRBJ2-3
v_call: TRBV10-2
d_call: TRBD2
cdr3_nt: TGCGCCAGCAGTACTAGCGGGAGGACAGATACGCAGTATTTT
cdr3_aa: CASSTSGRTDTQYF

clone_size: .
j_call: TRBJ1-5
v_call: TRBV19
d_call: TRBD1
cdr3_nt: TGTGCCAGTAGTACCAACGCGCCAGGGGGCAGTCAGCCCCAGCATTTT
cdr3_aa: CASSTNAPGGSQPQHF

clone_size: few
j_call: TRBJ2-4
v_call: TRBV10-1
d_call: .
cdr3_nt: TGCGCCAGCAGTGAGTCGTTGACAGCGATAATACTAGCCAAAAACATTCAGTACTTC
cdr3_aa: CASSESLTAIILAKNIQYF

clone_size: once
j_call: TRBJ2-6
v_call: TRBV19
d_call: TRBD1
cdr3_nt: TGTGCCAGTAGTATTGACAGGGCTAGCTCTGGGGCCAACGTCCTGACTTTC
cdr3_aa: CASSIDRASSGANVLTF

clone_size: .
j_call: TRBJ1-1
v_call: TRBV3-1/TRBV3-2
d_call: .
cdr3_nt: TGTGCCAGCAGCCAAGGTAGGGGAATCCCTGAAGCTTTCTTT
cdr3_aa: CASSQGRGIPEAFF

clone_size: once
j_call: TRBJ2-2
v_call: TRBV7-9
d_call: .
cdr3_nt: TGTGCCAGCAGCTTACCTTGGGTAGCCACGAACACCGGGGAGCTGTTTTTT
cdr3_aa: CASSLPWVATNTGELFF

clone_size: .
j_call: TRBJ1-5
v_call: TRBV18
d_call: .
cdr3_nt: TGTGCCAGCTCACCACTGGAGGGCCAGCCCCAGCATTTT
cdr3_aa: CASSPLEGQPQHF

clone_size: .
j_call: TRBJ2-1
v_call: TRBV19
d_call: TRBD2
cdr3_nt: TGTGCCAGTAGTAGAACTAGCGGGGGTTACAATGAGCAGTTCTTC
cdr3_aa: CASSRTSGGYNEQFF

clone_size: .
j_call: TRBJ1-3
v_call: TRBV30
d_call: .
cdr3_nt: TGTGCCTGGAGTGAAGGGGAAGGAAACACCATATATTTT
cdr3_aa: CAWSEGEGNTIYF

clone_size: .
j_call: TRBJ2-7
v_call: TRBV9
d_call: TRBD1
cdr3_nt: TGTGCCAGCAGCGTAGGATTAGGGACAGGGTTAGCGAAGCAGTACTTC
cdr3_aa: CASSVGLGTGLAKQYF

clone_size: .
j_call: TRBJ2-2
v_call: TRBV2
d_call: TRBD2
cdr3_nt: TGTGCCAGCGGAGCGGGAGGGACCGGGGAGCTGTTTTTT
cdr3_aa: CASGAGGTGELFF

clone_size: .
j_call: TRBJ1-1
v_call: TRBV19
d_call: .
cdr3_nt: TGTGCCAGTAGTAGGGGGGACGTCGGATACACTGAAGCTTTCTTT
cdr3_aa: CASSRGDVGYTEAFF

clone_size: .
j_call: TRBJ2-7
v_call: TRBV2
d_call: .
cdr3_nt: TGTGCCAGCAGGGGGAGGGGGACCGAGCAGTACTTC
cdr3_aa: CASRGRGTEQYF

clone_size: .
j_call: TRBJ1-6
v_call: TRBV10-1
d_call: .
cdr3_nt: TGCGCCAGCAGTGCCGGGAAGCCTAGCTCCTATAATTCACCCCTCCACTTT
cdr3_aa: CASSAGKPSSYNSPLHF

clone_size: .
j_call: TRBJ2-5
v_call: TRBV11-2
d_call: .
cdr3_nt: TGTGCCAGCAGCTTAGCGGAGGGGAGACAAGAGACCCAGTACTTC
cdr3_aa: CASSLAEGRQETQYF

clone_size: .
j_call: TRBJ1-5
v_call: TRBV19
d_call: .
cdr3_nt: TGTGCCAGTAGTATAGATCGGTGGGGGCTCACTAGCAATCAGCCCCAGCATTTT
cdr3_aa: CASSIDRWGLTSNQPQHF

clone_size: .
j_call: TRBJ2-5
v_call: TRBV24-1
d_call: .
cdr3_nt: TGTGCCACCAGTGATAGGGGGGGCGGTGAGACCCAGTACTTC
cdr3_aa: CATSDRGGGETQYF

clone_size: .
j_call: TRBJ1-1
v_call: TRBV30
d_call: .
cdr3_nt: TGTGCCTGGAGATCAATTCTCCGGACACCTCAAAGGGAAGCTTTCTTT
cdr3_aa: CAWRSILRTPQREAFF

clone_size: .
j_call: TRBJ2-1
v_call: TRBV18
d_call: .
cdr3_nt: TGTGCCAGCTCACCGGAGGAGGGGGCCAGGGATGAGCAGTTCTTC
cdr3_aa: CASSPEEGARDEQFF

clone_size: .
j_call: TRBJ1-2
v_call: TRBV27
d_call: TRBD1
cdr3_nt: TGTGCCAGCTTGGGGGCTGGACAGGGGGTCAACTATGGCTACACCTTC
cdr3_aa: CASLGAGQGVNYGYTF

clone_size: .
j_call: TRBJ2-7
v_call: TRBV7-6
d_call: TRBD2
cdr3_nt: TGTGCCAGCAGCTTAACGGGGGAGGGCGGCGAGCAGTACTTC
cdr3_aa: CASSLTGEGGEQYF

clone_size: .
j_call: TRBJ1-5
v_call: TRBV11-2
d_call: TRBD1
cdr3_nt: TGTGCCAGCAGCTTGTCGGGCAGGGGGCTTTCCCAGCATTTT
cdr3_aa: CASSLSGRGLSQHF

clone_size: .
j_call: TRBJ1-4
v_call: TRBV5-6
d_call: .
cdr3_nt: TGTGCCAGCAGCTTGATTCGCCAGGCAAATGAAAAACTGTTTTTT
cdr3_aa: CASSLIRQANEKLFF

clone_size: .
j_call: TRBJ1-4
v_call: TRBV19
d_call: TRBD1
cdr3_nt: TGTGCCAGTAGTATATCGCGGACAGGGATTGAAAAACTGTTTTTT
cdr3_aa: CASSISRTGIEKLFF

clone_size: .
j_call: TRBJ1-2
v_call: TRBV9
d_call: TRBD1
cdr3_nt: TGTGCCAGCAGCGTAGAGCTAGATGGGGGACAGGGAGGAGGCTACACCTTC
cdr3_aa: CASSVELDGGQGGGYTF

clone_size: .
j_call: TRBJ2-7
v_call: TRBV6-5
d_call: .
cdr3_nt: TGTGCCAGCAGTTACTCGACTAGTTTCGAGCAGTACTTC
cdr3_aa: CASSYSTSFEQYF

clone_size: .
j_call: TRBJ1-2
v_call: TRBV9
d_call: .
cdr3_nt: TGTGCCAGCAGCCCCCAGTCCTTCTATGGCTACACCTTC
cdr3_aa: CASSPQSFYGYTF

clone_size: .
j_call: TRBJ1-1
v_call: TRBV7-6
d_call: TRBD1
cdr3_nt: TGTGCCAGCAGCACCGGGACAGGGGCGAACACTGAAGCTTTCTTT
cdr3_aa: CASSTGTGANTEAFF

clone_size: .
j_call: TRBJ2-5
v_call: TRBV2
d_call: TRBD1
cdr3_nt: TGTGCCAGCAAGACAGGGCTCTCCCAAGAGACCCAGTACTTC
cdr3_aa: CASKTGLSQETQYF

clone_size: .
j_call: TRBJ2-7
v_call: TRBV19
d_call: TRBD1
cdr3_nt: TGTGCCAGTAGTGCCTGGACAGGGTCCCTCGAGCAGTACTTC
cdr3_aa: CASSAWTGSLEQYF

clone_size: .
j_call: TRBJ1-1
v_call: TRBV5-4
d_call: .
cdr3_nt: TGTGCCAGCAGCTTGGACATTAACACTGAAGCTTTCTTT
cdr3_aa: CASSLDINTEAFF

clone_size: .
j_call: TRBJ1-1
v_call: TRBV10-2
d_call: .
cdr3_nt: TGCGCCAGTTTCTCGGTCGACAGGTTGAACACTGAAGCTTTCTTT
cdr3_aa: CASFSVDRLNTEAFF

clone_size: .
j_call: TRBJ1-2
v_call: TRBV2
d_call: .
cdr3_nt: TGTGCCAGCAGCGGGGTAAACTATGGCTACACCTTC
cdr3_aa: CASSGVNYGYTF

clone_size: .
j_call: TRBJ1-5
v_call: TRBV10-1
d_call: .
cdr3_nt: TGCGCCAGCAGTGGGGCTTCAGGGCCCCAGCATTTT
cdr3_aa: CASSGASGPQHF

clone_size: .
j_call: TRBJ1-5
v_call: TRBV10-1
d_call: TRBD1
cdr3_nt: TGCGCCAGTCCGACAGGGGGTCGGCAGCCCCAGCATTTT
cdr3_aa: CASPTGGRQPQHF

clone_size: .
j_call: TRBJ1-2
v_call: TRBV5-1
d_call: TRBD1
cdr3_nt: TGCGCCAGCAGCTGGGACAGGGTCGGTGGAAGTGATGGCTACACCTTC
cdr3_aa: CASSWDRVGGSDGYTF

clone_size: once
j_call: TRBJ2-1
v_call: TRBV24-1
d_call: .
cdr3_nt: TGTGCCACCCACGACAGAACCGGTGAGCAGTTCTTC
cdr3_aa: CATHDRTGEQFF

clone_size: .
j_call: TRBJ2-1
v_call: TRBV3-1/TRBV3-2
d_call: .
cdr3_nt: TGTGCCACCAGCGGTAGAGGGTACAATGAGCAGTTCTTC
cdr3_aa: CATSGRGYNEQFF

clone_size: .
j_call: TRBJ1-2
v_call: TRBV6-5
d_call: TRBD1
cdr3_nt: TGTGCCAGCAGACAGGGGGTAAACTATGGCTACACCTTC
cdr3_aa: CASRQGVNYGYTF

clone_size: once
j_call: TRBJ2-3
v_call: TRBV19
d_call: .
cdr3_nt: TGTGCCAGTAGTATGATGAGCCTTACAGATACGCAGTATTTT
cdr3_aa: CASSMMSLTDTQYF

clone_size: .
j_call: TRBJ2-7
v_call: TRBV6-5
d_call: TRBD2
cdr3_nt: TGTGCCATTCGTAGGACTAGCGGGACTAAGCAGTACTTC
cdr3_aa: CAIRRTSGTKQYF

clone_size: .
j_call: TRBJ2-3
v_call: TRBV5-1
d_call: TRBD2
cdr3_nt: TGCGCCAGCAGCTTCCCTATAGCGGGAGGGCCAGCAGATACGCAGTATTTT
cdr3_aa: CASSFPIAGGPADTQYF

clone_size: few
j_call: TRBJ1-2
v_call: TRBV2
d_call: .
cdr3_nt: TGTGCCAGCAGTGAAGAGGGGGGAGGGGCCCCCCACTATGGCTACACCTTC
cdr3_aa: CASSEEGGGAPHYGYTF

clone_size: .
j_call: TRBJ2-5
v_call: TRBV24-1
d_call: TRBD1
cdr3_nt: TGTGCCACCAGTCTAGGGACAGGGCAAGAGACCCAGTACTTC
cdr3_aa: CATSLGTGQETQYF

clone_size: .
j_call: TRBJ1-1
v_call: TRBV4-1
d_call: TRBD1
cdr3_nt: TGCGCCAGCAGCCAGGAGGGGGCGCCGAACACTGAAGCTTTCTTT
cdr3_aa: CASSQEGAPNTEAFF

clone_size: once
j_call: TRBJ1-1
v_call: TRBV19
d_call: .
cdr3_nt: TGTGCCAGTAGTATAAAATGGGCGAATGAAGCTTTCTTT
cdr3_aa: CASSIKWANEAFF

clone_size: .
j_call: TRBJ1-1
v_call: TRBV18
d_call: TRBD1
cdr3_nt: TGTGCCAGCTCACCGAACAGGGGAAACAGGGGGCTGAACACTGAAGCTTTCTTT
cdr3_aa: CASSPNRGNRGLNTEAFF

clone_size: .
j_call: TRBJ1-6
v_call: TRBV7-2
d_call: .
cdr3_nt: TGTGCCAGCAGCTTATGGTTGGCTGCGGGCTCACCCCTCCACTTT
cdr3_aa: CASSLWLAAGSPLHF

clone_size: .
j_call: TRBJ2-4
v_call: TRBV2
d_call: .
cdr3_nt: TGTGCCAGCAGTCCCCTGGGGCTAATAGCCAAAAACATTCAGTACTTC
cdr3_aa: CASSPLGLIAKNIQYF

clone_size: .
j_call: TRBJ1-2
v_call: TRBV6-5
d_call: .
cdr3_nt: TGTGCCAGCACCCCGAGTCGGACAGCTTATGGCTACACCTTC
cdr3_aa: CASTPSRTAYGYTF

clone_size: .
j_call: TRBJ2-5
v_call: TRBV5-4
d_call: .
cdr3_nt: TGTGCCAGCAGCTTATCCCCCTCCCAGACCCCTAGGGAGACCCAGTACTTC
cdr3_aa: CASSLSPSQTPRETQYF

clone_size: .
j_call: TRBJ2-7
v_call: TRBV18
d_call: TRBD2
cdr3_nt: TGTGCCAGCTCACGGTGGGAGGGGCCCTACGAGCAGTACTTC
cdr3_aa: CASSRWEGPYEQYF

clone_size: .
j_call: TRBJ1-2
v_call: TRBV9
d_call: .
cdr3_nt: TGTGCCAGCAGCGCCTCGGGACACCCTAACTATGGCTACACCTTC
cdr3_aa: CASSASGHPNYGYTF

clone_size: once
j_call: TRBJ1-1
v_call: TRBV11-2
d_call: .
cdr3_nt: TGTGCCAGCAGCTTAATCAGGCCAGCCACTGAAGCTTTCTTT
cdr3_aa: CASSLIRPATEAFF

clone_size: .
j_call: TRBJ2-7
v_call: TRBV6-5
d_call: .
cdr3_nt: TGTGCCTGTACAGCTACAGCCTACGAGCAGTACTTC
cdr3_aa: CACTATAYEQYF

clone_size: .
j_call: TRBJ2-2
v_call: TRBV5-4
d_call: TRBD1
cdr3_nt: TGTGCCAGCAGAGGGACAGGGGGCGCTTTAGGCACCGGGGAGCTGTTTTTT
cdr3_aa: CASRGTGGALGTGELFF

clone_size: .
j_call: TRBJ2-2
v_call: TRBV19
d_call: .
cdr3_nt: TGTGCCAGTAGTATAAATCGGGGCACCGGGGAGCTGTTTTTT
cdr3_aa: CASSINRGTGELFF